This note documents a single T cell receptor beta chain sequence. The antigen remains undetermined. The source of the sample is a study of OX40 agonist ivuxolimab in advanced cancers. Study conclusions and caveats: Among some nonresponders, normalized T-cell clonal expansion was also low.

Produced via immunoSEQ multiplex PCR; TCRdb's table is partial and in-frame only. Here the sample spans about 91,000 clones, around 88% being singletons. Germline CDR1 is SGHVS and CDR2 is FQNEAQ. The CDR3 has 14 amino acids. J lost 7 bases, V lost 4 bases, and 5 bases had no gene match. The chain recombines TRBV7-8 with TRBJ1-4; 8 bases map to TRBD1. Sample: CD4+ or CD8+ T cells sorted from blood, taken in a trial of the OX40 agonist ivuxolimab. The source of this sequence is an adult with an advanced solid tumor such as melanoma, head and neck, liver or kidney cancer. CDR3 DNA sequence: TGTGCCAGCAGCTACGACAGGGGAGGTGAAAAACTGTTTTTT. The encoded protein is CASSYDRGGEKLFF.